The 9 T cell receptor beta chains reported below all come from one sample, sequenced in a study of blood T cell repertoires in COVID-19. TCRdb's copy holds only in-frame clones and misses some; the assay was immunoSEQ multiplex PCR. Here the sample spans 95,000 to 110,000 clones, around 88% being singletons. Sequences were obtained from peripheral blood. The receptors stem from a man aged 45-60 years with active or convalescent COVID-19.

The chain employs TRBV27 and TRBJ2-1, with D possibly matching TRBD2 (7 bases). V was trimmed by 9 bases and J by 4 bases, leaving 25 bases between them. CDR3 length: 17 amino acids. Per the germline V gene, CDR1 is MNHEY and CDR2 is SMNVEV (reference sequence). In DNA form, the CDR3 reads TGTGCCAGTCATCAGGGGCTCGGCGGGAGCCAATACAATGAGCAGTTCTTC. Encoded protein: CASHQGLGGSQYNEQFF.

This sequence joins TRBV19 and TRBJ1-1; the D gene is possibly TRBD1 (5 bases). CDR1 LNHDA and CDR2 SQIVND come from the germline V gene (reference sequence). The CDR3 contains 14 residues. V lost 4 bases and J 4 bases, leaving 13 bases between the germline ends. The chain's CDR3 is CASSRQGDGTEAFF. The CDR3 DNA reads as TGTGCCAGTAGTAGGCAGGGCGACGGCACTGAAGCTTTCTTT.

V gene TRBV4-1 combines with J gene TRBJ2-5, with unresolved D. Germline CDR1 reads MGHRA; CDR2 reads YSYEKL. Trimming removed 5 bases from V and 5 bases from J, with 12 bases in between. CDR3 length: 13 amino acids. CDR3 in amino acids: CASSSWQRETQYF. In nucleotides, the CDR3 is TGCGCCAGCAGCTCCTGGCAGAGGGAGACCCAGTACTTC.

The rearrangement links TRBV5-4 to TRBJ1-6, with D hard to call. V was cut by 2 bases and J by 7 bases, with 10 bases left in between. The CDR3 spans 14 residues. Germline CDR1 reads SGHNT; CDR2 reads YYREEE (reference sequence). CDR3 DNA: TGTGCCAGCAGCTTAGTTGCCGAGAATTCACCCCTCCACTTT. Its translation: CASSLVAENSPLHF.

This chain joins TRBV28 and TRBJ1-1; tentatively, D is TRBD1 (6 bases). Germline CDR1 is MDHEN and CDR2 is SYDVKM. Trimming took off 3 bases at V and 4 bases at J, with 12 bases between the two ends. CDR3 length: 14 residues. The CDR3 region has the DNA TGTGCCAGCAGTTTCACAGGGAGGGGCACTGAAGCTTTCTTT. Residues: CASSFTGRGTEAFF.

In its sample, this clone was seen a few times. The chain recombines TRBV29-1 with TRBJ2-2; a possible D gene is TRBD2 (6 bases). Germline V gives CDR1 SQVTM, CDR2 ANQGSEA. Trimming removed 4 bases from V and 6 bases from J, with 12 bases in between. The CDR3 spans 13 residues. The CDR3 bases are TGCAGCGTTGCGACCACGGGGGCCGGGGAGCTGTTTTTT. Protein product: CSVATTGAGELFF.

To note about this clone: One junction end disagrees with the germline gene, perhaps due to a read error. The chain has TRBV19 and TRBJ2-5, with D hard to call. Germline V lookup: CDR1 LNHDA, CDR2 SQIVND (reference sequence). The CDR3 is 13 residues long. The CDR3 nucleotides are TGTGCCAGTAGTACTGGCGTGGAAGAGGCCCAGTACTTC. Translation gives CASSTGVEEAQYF.

This rearrangement joins TRBV6-5 to TRBJ2-5, with 7 nucleotides matching TRBD1. Germline V gene lookup returns CDR1 MNHEY and CDR2 SVGAGI. The CDR3 is made up of 13 amino acids. The junction had 0 bases not matched to a gene; V was cut back by 4 bases and J by 1 base. The CDR3 nucleotides read TGTGCCAGCAGTTGGGACAGCCAAGAGACCCAGTACTTC. Its protein is CASSWDSQETQYF.

The rearrangement links TRBV5-4 to TRBJ2-7; the D gene is possibly TRBD2 (5 bases). The CDR3 is 15 residues long. Per the germline V gene, CDR1 is SGHNT and CDR2 is YYREEE (reference sequence). Between the trimmed V and J ends, which lost 0 bases and 7 bases, there was a span of 17 bases. CDR3 loop: CASSLAKGVLGEQYF. Here the CDR3 DNA reads TGTGCCAGCAGCTTGGCAAAGGGAGTATTGGGGGAGCAGTACTTC. The full variable domain, completed using reference TRBV5-4 and TRBJ2-7, is ETGVTQSPTHLIKTRGQQVTLRCSSQSGHNTVSWYQQALGQGPQFIFQYYREEENGRGNFPPRFSGLQFPNYSSELNVNALELDDSALYLCASSLAKGVLGEQYFGPGTRLTVT.